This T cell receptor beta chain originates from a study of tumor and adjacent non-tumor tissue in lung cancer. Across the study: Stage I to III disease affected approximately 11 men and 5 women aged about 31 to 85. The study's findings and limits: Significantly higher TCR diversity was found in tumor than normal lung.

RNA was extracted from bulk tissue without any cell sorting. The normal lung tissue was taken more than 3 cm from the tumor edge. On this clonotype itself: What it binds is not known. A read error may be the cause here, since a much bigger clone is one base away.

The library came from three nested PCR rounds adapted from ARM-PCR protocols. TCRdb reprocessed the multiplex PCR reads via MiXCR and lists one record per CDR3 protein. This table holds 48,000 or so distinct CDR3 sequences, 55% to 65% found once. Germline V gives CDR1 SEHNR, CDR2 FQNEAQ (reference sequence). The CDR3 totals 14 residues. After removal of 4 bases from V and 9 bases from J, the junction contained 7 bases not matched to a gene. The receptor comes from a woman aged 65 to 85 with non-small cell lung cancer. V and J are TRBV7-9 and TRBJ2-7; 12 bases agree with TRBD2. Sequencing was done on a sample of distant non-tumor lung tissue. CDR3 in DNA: TGTGCCAGCAGCTCTGGACTAGCGGGGAACGTGCAGTACTTC. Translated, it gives CASSSGLAGNVQYF.